This T cell receptor (beta chain) appears in the sequencing data of a study of cytomegalovirus exposure and HLA in healthy donors. 13 Jbeta primers and 60 Vbeta primers were used for the PCR. In the source study's methods: A later analysis counted 70 million to 85 million unique TCR beta chains, 9.5 million to 13 million shared. Measured with immunoSEQ multiplex PCR; TCRdb has only the in-frame clones, and not every one. That table gives V, J and clone size, and the DNA gave D and trimming. The table has some 200,000 clones, 70% seen once. This TCR came from a man aged 35 to 55 in good health and CMV-seropositive. The sample was PBMCs.

CDR3 in DNA: TGTGCCAGCAGCTTGGAAGCGGGGGGGCGGGGGACCCAGTACTTC. It yields the protein CASSLEAGGRGTQYF. The chain uses TRBV5-4 and TRBJ2-5, with 10 bases that match TRBD2. In germline, CDR1 is SGHNT, CDR2 YYREEE (reference sequence). This CDR3 is 15 amino acids long. J was trimmed by 7 bases and V by 0 bases; bases with no gene match: 6.